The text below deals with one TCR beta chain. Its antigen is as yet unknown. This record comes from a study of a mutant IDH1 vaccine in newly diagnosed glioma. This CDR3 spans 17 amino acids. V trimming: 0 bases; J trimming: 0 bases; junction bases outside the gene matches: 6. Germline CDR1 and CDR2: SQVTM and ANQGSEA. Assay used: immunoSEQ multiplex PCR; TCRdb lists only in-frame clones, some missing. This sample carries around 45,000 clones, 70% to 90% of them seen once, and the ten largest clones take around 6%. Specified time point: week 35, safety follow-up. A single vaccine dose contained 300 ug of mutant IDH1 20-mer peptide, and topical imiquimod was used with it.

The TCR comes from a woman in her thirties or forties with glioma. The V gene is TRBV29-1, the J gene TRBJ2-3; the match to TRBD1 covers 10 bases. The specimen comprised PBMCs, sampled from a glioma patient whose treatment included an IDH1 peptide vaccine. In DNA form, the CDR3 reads TGCAGCGTTGAAGAGGGGGACAGGGGTCTAAGCACAGATACGCAGTATTTT. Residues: CSVEEGDRGLSTDTQYF.